Listed here is a single T cell receptor (beta chain). Its antigen is unknown. These data originate in a study of PD-1 blockade in classical Hodgkin lymphoma. The wider study: Intravenous nivolumab at 3 mg/kg was given to patients every 2 weeks. Overall study results and limits: Newly diagnosed patients were reported to start with lower TCR diversity than healthy donors. Whereas CD4+ TCR diversity had risen significantly by C4D1, CD8+ TCR diversity had not. Prior therapy or disease activity may underlie the repertoire differences, whose causes remain undefined.

V lost 5 bases and J lost 10, with 19 bases in between. The CDR3 has 14 amino acids. From germline, CDR1 is SGHRS and CDR2 YFSETQ. Libraries were prepared by immunoSEQ multiplex PCR; TCRdb keeps only in-frame clonotypes and omits some of them. This sample yields approximately 41,000 clones, of which 86% are seen a single time; 5.5% belongs to the top ten. In every patient, relapse followed autologous stem cell transplantation, while exposure to brentuximab vedotin differed. The material sequenced was peripheral blood mononuclear cells (PBMCs), taken before the second cycle of nivolumab. The clonotype comes from a human donor with classical Hodgkin lymphoma. The V call is TRBV5-1, the J call TRBJ2-1; possibly TRBD2 for D (6 bases). The CDR3 protein is CASRPGNRGGEQFF. The CDR3, as DNA: TGCGCCAGCAGACCCGGCAACCGGGGAGGCGAGCAGTTCTTC.